The source of this TCR beta chain is a study of Graves' ophthalmopathy and Graves' hyperthyroidism. Study in general: At initial diagnosis, peripheral blood was obtained, and this preceded any treatment.

TCR beta CDR3 amplification used RNA transcripts. RT-PCR with HTBI primers came first, then second-round multiplex PCR. One entry per CDR3 protein, called by TCRdb with MiXCR from the multiplex PCR reads. Counted here are 300,000 to 400,000 distinct CDR3 sequences, roughly a sixth occurring once; the ten biggest clones make up roughly 12%. Germline CDR1 reads MNHEY; CDR2 reads SVGEGT. There are 13 residues in the CDR3. The V end lost 5 bases, the J end lost 5 bases, and 12 bases lay between the germline ends. Broader study findings: Sensitivity reached approximately 89% and specificity almost 83% for a 13-signature model separating ophthalmopathy from stable hyperthyroidism.

Of note for this clonotype: Antigen unknown.

The receptor comes from an adult man with Graves' ophthalmopathy. The specimen sequenced was peripheral blood. V gene TRBV6-2 or TRBV6-3 combines with J gene TRBJ1-1, with D hard to call. The chain's CDR3 is CASSPAGVTEAFF. DNA of the CDR3: TGTGCCAGCAGTCCCGCTGGAGTTACTGAAGCTTTCTTT.